This entry features one T cell receptor beta chain sequence. This record comes from a study of blood T cell repertoires in COVID-19. Study-level information: COVID-19 samples from acute and convalescent phases originated in the United States, Italy and Spain.

Trimming cost V 3 bases and J 0 bases, with 10 bases left between them. The CDR3 consists of 15 residues. Looked up from germline, CDR1 is MNHEY and CDR2 is SMNVEV (reference sequence). Only in-frame clones appear in the TCRdb table, and some are missing; sequencing was by immunoSEQ multiplex PCR. Of about 270,000 clones in the sample, about nine tenths were seen once. The TCR was taken from a woman aged 25 to 39 with acute COVID-19. Sequencing used PBMCs or T cells enriched from blood (not recorded which). The chain combines TRBV27 with TRBJ2-3; a possible D gene is TRBD1 (6 bases). CDR3 amino acids: CASSFVGTSTDTQYF. The CDR3 DNA reads TGTGCCAGCAGTTTTGTGGGGACAAGCACAGATACGCAGTATTTT.